This TCR beta chain was identified during a study of cytomegalovirus exposure and HLA in healthy donors. Looked up from germline, CDR1 is MNHEY and CDR2 is SMNVEV (reference sequence). The CDR3 runs 15 residues. The V and J ends lost 3 bases and 7 bases, in that order; junction bases with no gene match: 6. Notes on the study in general: Within a later analysis, the majority of CMV-associated TCR beta chains appeared HLA-restricted. Later work showed greater clonal expansion in HLA-associated TCR beta chains than in equally common others.

With respect to this clone: Its antigen remains unknown.

The PCR made use of 60 Vbeta and 13 Jbeta primers. Libraries were prepared by immunoSEQ multiplex PCR; TCRdb keeps only in-frame clonotypes and omits some of them. The sample has approximately 140,000 clones; around 80% are singletons. The V call is TRBV27, the J call TRBJ1-6; 7 positions match TRBD1. The sample consisted of PBMCs. The source of this sequence is a woman aged 45-65 years in good health and CMV-seronegative. The CDR3 region has the DNA TGTGCCAGCAGTTTTTCTATGACAGGGAATTCACCCCTCCACTTT. Amino acid sequence: CASSFSMTGNSPLHF.